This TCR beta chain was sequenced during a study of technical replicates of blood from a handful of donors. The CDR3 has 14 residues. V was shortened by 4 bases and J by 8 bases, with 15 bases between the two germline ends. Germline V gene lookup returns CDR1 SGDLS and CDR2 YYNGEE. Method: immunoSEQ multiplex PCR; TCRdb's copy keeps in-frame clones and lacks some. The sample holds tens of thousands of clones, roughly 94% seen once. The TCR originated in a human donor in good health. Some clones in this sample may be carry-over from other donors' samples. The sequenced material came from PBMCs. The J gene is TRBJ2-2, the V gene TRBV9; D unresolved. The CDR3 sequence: CASSPDPLIGELFF. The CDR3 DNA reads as TGTGCCAGCAGCCCAGATCCCCTGATTGGGGAGCTGTTTTTT.